Each of the 3 T cell receptor beta chains below was sequenced from the same sample in a study of vaccination effects on CD4 cells after COVID-19. Before any sequencing was done, the ViraFEST assay used viral peptide pools to expand antigen-specific CD4+ T cells. Scientists isolated CD4+ T cells after an approximately 10-day culture period ended. Either the BNT162b2 or mRNA-1273 vaccine was given to participants in two doses. Antigens of these TCRs are unknown. TCRdb's table, derived via immunoSEQ multiplex PCR, lists solely in-frame clones and lacks some. The table has about 31,000 clones, more than 65% seen once. Material: CD4+ T cells from PBMCs cultured with HCoV-229E spike peptides, obtained after COVID-19 vaccination. These receptors came from a human donor who received a COVID-19 vaccine.

The genes are TRBV2 and TRBJ1-1, with 8 bases lining up with TRBD1. CDR1 SNHLY and CDR2 FYNNEI come from the germline V gene. With V trimmed by 6 bases and J by 11 bases, 8 bases remained unmatched. The CDR3 length is 12 residues. The chain's CDR3 is CASSPDRGRAFF. For the CDR3, the DNA is TGTGCCAGCAGCCCAGACAGGGGAAGGGCTTTCTTT.

The rearrangement joins TRBV10-3 to TRBJ2-2; weak D call: TRBD2 (5 bases). The CDR3 totals 17 residues. Germline V CDR1 and CDR2: ENHRY, SYGVKD. V lost 0 bases, J lost 0 bases, and 11 bases lay in between. The CDR3 nucleotides read TGTGCCATCAGTGAGTCGATTAGCGCCGCGAACACCGGGGAGCTGTTTTTT. Amino acids: CAISESISAANTGELFF.

The V gene is TRBV5-1, the J gene TRBJ2-7; D gene uncertain. Germline CDR1 reads SGHRS; CDR2 reads YFSETQ. Between the trimmed V and J ends, which lost 0 bases and 5 bases, there was a span of 9 bases. CDR3 size: 13 residues. The CDR3 is CASSLALNDEQYF. CDR3 bases: TGCGCCAGCAGCTTGGCCTTAAACGACGAGCAGTACTTC.